A selection of T cell receptor beta chains follows, all from one sample in a study of monozygotic twins with inflammatory bowel disease. Reanalyzing the 5' RACE reads, TCRdb keeps one entry per CDR3 protein, without DNA. The data include 330,000 or so distinct CDR3 sequences; the top ten clones carry 2% to 2.5%. The sample taken for sequencing was blood. Every receptor here comes from a human donor with ulcerative colitis or Crohn's disease, or a healthy co-twin of an affected twin (not recorded which). Each CDR3 is given with its conserved first and last residue.

>TRBJ2-5|TRBV4-2
CASSHLAGETQYF
>TRBJ2-1|TRBV5-1
CASSREGLANYNEQFF
>TRBJ2-1|TRBV14
CASSQVSSGIINEQFF
>TRBJ2-5|TRBV20-1
CSARVAGHVETQYF
>TRBJ1-3|TRBV28
CASWETGGGNTIYF
>TRBJ2-3|TRBV20-1
CSARRLTGADTQYF
>TRBJ2-5|TRBV24-1
CAAQPGDQETQYF
>TRBJ2-4|TRBV15
CATKTTNKNIQYF
>TRBJ2-1|TRBV29-1
CSVEGRSGRYNEQFF
>TRBJ2-5|TRBV29-1
CSVTSGGETQYF
>TRBJ2-2|TRBV9
CASSPQSGAGELFF
>TRBJ1-2|TRBV7-9
CASSLHGGGNTYGYTF
>TRBJ2-7|TRBV5-1
CASSLASPAYEQYF
>TRBJ2-3|TRBV7-3
CASSVLAGMTDTQYF
>TRBJ2-5|TRBV21-1
CASSKASRGTQYF
>TRBJ1-1|TRBV12-3/TRBV12-4
CASSHDVRRGEAFF
>TRBJ1-6|TRBV15
CATSRGRANSPLHF